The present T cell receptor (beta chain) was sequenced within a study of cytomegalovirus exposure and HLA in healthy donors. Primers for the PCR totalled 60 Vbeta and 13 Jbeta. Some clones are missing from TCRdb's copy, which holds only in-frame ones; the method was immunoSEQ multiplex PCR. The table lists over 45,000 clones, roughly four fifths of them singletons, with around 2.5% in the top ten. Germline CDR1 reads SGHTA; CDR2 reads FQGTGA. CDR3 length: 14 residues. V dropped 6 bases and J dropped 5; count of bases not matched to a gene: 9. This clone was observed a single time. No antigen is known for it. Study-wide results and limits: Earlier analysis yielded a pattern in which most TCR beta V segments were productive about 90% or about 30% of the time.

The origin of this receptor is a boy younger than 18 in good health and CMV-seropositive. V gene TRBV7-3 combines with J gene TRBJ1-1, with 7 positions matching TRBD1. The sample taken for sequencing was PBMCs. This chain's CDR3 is CASSLTGLGTEAFF. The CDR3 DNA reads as TGTGCCAGCAGTCTGACAGGGTTGGGGACTGAAGCTTTCTTT.